These 9 T cell receptor beta chains were sequenced from one sample in a study of T cell changes during pregnancy in multiple sclerosis. TCRdb keeps only in-frame clones here, not all; method: immunoSEQ multiplex PCR. The data contain fewer than 60,000 clones, just under 95% of them singletons. Source: CD8+ T cells from peripheral blood mononuclear cells, taken in the first trimester of pregnancy. The receptors come from a female donor with multiple sclerosis, enrolled in a pregnancy study.

This chain joins TRBV7-9 and TRBJ2-7; TRBD2 aligns across 11 bases. Germline CDR1 reads SEHNR; CDR2 reads FQNEAQ (reference sequence). The CDR3 has 15 amino acids. With V trimmed by 5 bases and J by 3 bases, 6 bases remained unmatched. The CDR3 region is CASSETTSGVYEQYF. The CDR3 DNA reads as TGTGCCAGCAGCGAAACGACTAGCGGGGTCTACGAGCAGTACTTC.

The chain links TRBV18 to TRBJ2-5; D not resolved. V lost 0 bases and J lost 4, with 6 bases in between. From germline, CDR1 is KGHSH and CDR2 LQKENI. The CDR3 runs to 13 residues. DNA for the CDR3: TGTGCCAGCTCACCACCGATGCGAGAGACCCAGTACTTC. It codes for CASSPPMRETQYF.

The chain employs TRBV6-4 and TRBJ2-2; 9 bases line up with TRBD1. This CDR3 contains 15 residues. Unmatched junction bases numbered 5, after V lost 5 bases and J lost 4 bases. Germline V lookup: CDR1 MRHNA, CDR2 SNTAGT. As DNA, the CDR3 is TGTGCCAGCAGTAGGACAGGGGAAAGCACCGGGGAGCTGTTTTTT. Its protein is CASSRTGESTGELFF.

J is TRBJ1-1 and V is TRBV19; tentatively, D is TRBD1 (5 bases). The V and J ends lost 6 bases and 1 base respectively, with 12 bases between them. The CDR3 is 14 residues long. Germline assignment: CDR1 LNHDA and CDR2 SQIVND (reference sequence). The CDR3: CASRVPQGNTEAFF. Here the CDR3 DNA reads TGTGCCAGTAGGGTGCCCCAGGGGAACACTGAAGCTTTCTTT.

This chain connects TRBV2 to TRBJ1-1, with D uncertain. V lost 6 bases to trimming and J lost 3 bases, with 8 bases between them. CDR1 is SNHLY and CDR2 is FYNNEI in the germline V gene. The CDR3 has 12 residues. The DNA for the CDR3 is TGTGCCAGCAGGCGTCGGGACACTGAAGCTTTCTTT. Translation gives CASRRRDTEAFF.

This CDR3 is CASRSSPGQLYEQYF. The DNA for the CDR3 is TGTGCCAGCAGATCCTCACCGGGACAGCTGTACGAGCAGTACTTC. This chain links TRBV6-5 with TRBJ2-7; 7 positions agree with TRBD1. This CDR3 is 15 amino acids long. The germline CDR1 and CDR2 sequences are MNHEY and SVGAGI. The J segment lost 4 bases and the V segment lost 6 bases, leaving 12 bases of the junction unmatched.

This clone was seen a single time. This chain joins TRBV7-2 and TRBJ1-2, with a weak D call TRBD1 (5 bases). Germline V CDR1 and CDR2: SGHTA, FQGNSA. The length of the CDR3 is 17 residues. V shed 1 base and J shed 6 bases, with 21 bases lying between them. CDR3 residues: CASSLGGGEHQPDGYTF. CDR3 DNA sequence: TGTGCCAGCAGCTTAGGGGGCGGAGAGCATCAGCCCGATGGCTACACCTTC.

The gene calls are TRBV19 and TRBJ2-1; D perhaps matches TRBD1 (5 bases). This CDR3 region has 13 residues. Trimming stripped 5 bases from V and 3 bases from J, with 8 bases between. Germline V gene lookup returns CDR1 LNHDA and CDR2 SQIVND (reference sequence). CDR3 loop: CASSLTDYNEQFF. The DNA of the CDR3 is TGTGCCAGTAGTTTGACAGACTACAATGAGCAGTTCTTC.

The gene calls are TRBV5-1 and TRBJ2-1; D possibly corresponds to TRBD2 (5 bases). This CDR3 region has 13 residues. Deletions cut 2 bases from V and 7 bases from J, with 10 bases between. The V gene's germline CDR1 is SGHRS and CDR2 YFSETQ. The CDR3 here is CASSFAQRNEQFF. The DNA for the CDR3 is TGCGCCAGCAGCTTTGCCCAGCGGAATGAGCAGTTCTTC.